The present T cell receptor beta chain was sequenced within a study of T cells in Graves' hyperthyroidism and ophthalmopathy (dated by TCRdb to between 2017 and 2020). At the level of the whole study: Peripheral blood was sampled at the time of initial diagnosis, prior to any treatment. TCR V-J signatures able to tell the groups apart were searched for in a discovery cohort of about a hundred patients, of whom 43 had Graves' ophthalmopathy and 55 to 65 had stable Graves' hyperthyroidism. Prospective prediction of ophthalmopathy was tested in an independent validation cohort of fewer than 20 hyperthyroidism patients and approximately 17 patients who later progressed to ophthalmopathy. For training and testing, the 80 to 100 patients in the discovery cohort were randomly divided in a 7:3 ratio. The study also compared thyroid tissue and blood T-cell repertoires from over 5 Graves' hyperthyroidism patients. Following sampling, methimazole starting at 30 mg daily was given to hyperthyroidism patients, and high-dose intravenous methylprednisolone was given to ophthalmopathy patients. The paper reports TCR Vbeta CDR3 sequencing of more than 120 peripheral blood samples: 43 ophthalmopathy, under 85 hyperthyroidism and approximately 17 progressor patients.

Points the paper makes about the study in general: No statistical method was used to set the sample size in advance, and investigators knew the group allocation. A 13 V-J signature model separated ophthalmopathy from stable hyperthyroidism, with around 91% sensitivity and about 81% specificity in cross-validation and 80%/75% in testing. Blood samples also contained most of the expanded thyroid clonotypes (frequency above 0.001), which suggests that blood repertoires may reflect thyroid immune responses. In validation, progression to ophthalmopathy was predicted by the model with nearly 71% sensitivity and 72.22% specificity, a median of roughly 6 months before onset.

Stable Graves' hyperthyroidism was defined as no progression to ophthalmopathy during 18 months of follow-up. Hyperthyroidism patients were newly diagnosed, with disease duration under 2 months, and aged 18 to 65 years. Exclusion was applied to patients with uncontrolled infections, other autoimmune diseases, pregnancy or lactation. Diagnoses were established on the basis of clinical symptoms, serum thyroxine and TRAb, thyroid ultrasound, and orbital computed tomography. PBMCs were isolated from approximately 10 ml of fresh peripheral blood by Ficoll-Paque density gradient centrifugation. Trizol reagent was used to extract total RNA, and RNA quality was then checked on an Agilent 2100 Bioanalyzer. This clonotype was recorded at least ten times. Its antigen target is currently unknown. The input lacks base qualities; no much larger clone sits a single base away. The TCR beta CDR3 regions were amplified from the RNA transcripts. The first round of RT-PCR for the TCR CDR3 was performed with the HTBI primer set and the Qiagen OneStep RT-PCR kit. The libraries were constructed in a second round of multiplex PCR and then size-selected and purified. Paired-end sequencing of the libraries was performed with 100 bp reads on an Illumina HiSeq2000. As for the authors' bioinformatics: SOAPnuke was used to process the raw data, with reads discarded if the reads contained adapters or uncalled bases, had a mean Phred below 15, or lacked an exact constant-primer or identifier match. COPE v1.2.5 was used to merge the high-quality paired reads, and each unique nucleotide sequence was defined as a clonotype. Clonotypes were aligned to IMGT TRBV, TRBD and TRBJ reference segments using MiTCR v1.1. The analysis included only V-J combinations with a frequency above 0.0001, which together covered roughly 99% of the repertoires. A TCS score was defined as the ratio of F50 (clonal expansion) to E x V (chaos), with BLOSUM62-based TCRdist applied between CDR3 peptides within each V-J. Welch's t-statistics and random forest reduced 500 to 550 V-J features to some 14, which were used in a naive Bayes classifier (R e1071). TCRdb handled the public reads itself, with Q25 trimming in fastp and clone calling in MiXCR, and kept productive beta chains. Records with the same CDR3 protein are collapsed into one entry carrying the most frequent genes and DNA. V and J calls and clone size were set by TCRdb, not the authors. This sample holds approximately 700,000 distinct CDR3 sequences; about a sixth were observed only once. The ten largest clones represent approximately 8.4% of the sample.

The germline V gene (reference sequence) specifies SEHNR as CDR1 and FQNEAQ as CDR2. V is pruned by 1 base and J by 3 bases, leaving 8 bases of the junction without a gene match. Measured from the cysteine to the phenylalanine, the CDR3 is 16 residues long. The read is trimmed to its CDR3 DNA, 48 bases read in frame from base 1. The receptor was derived from a man aged 18 to 29 with Graves' hyperthyroidism. The chain uses TRBV7-9 and TRBJ2-7; the junction holds 8 bases that match TRBD2. The sequencing sample was made of blood. For the CDR3, the sequence is CASSLGPGTSIYEQYF. In nucleotides, the sequence is TGTGCCAGCAGCTTAGGCCCCGGGACTAGTATCTACGAGCAGTACTTC.